These 20 T cell receptor beta chains were sequenced from one sample in a study of long-term antiretroviral therapy in people with HIV. This was the immunoSEQ v3.0 assay at survey level. This table comes from immunoSEQ multiplex PCR, and its TCRdb copy is limited to in-frame clones, with some not included. The data show 20,000 to 25,000 clones, 70% to 90% seen once. The specimen was unsorted PBMCs, collected 1.6 years after starting antiretroviral therapy. All receptors come from a man aged 40-55 years with HIV.

There are a few counts of this clone. The chain recombines TRBV6-5 with TRBJ1-6, with D possibly matching TRBD1 (6 bases). The ends were cut back, 2 bases at V and 7 bases at J, with 15 bases in the middle. Per germline, CDR1 MNHEY and CDR2 SVGAGI. This CDR3 contains 16 residues. The CDR3 DNA is TGTGCCAGCAGTTACAGTTCAGGGGCAAGGAATTCACCCCTCCACTTT. Translating gives CASSYSSGARNSPLHF.

DNA of the CDR3: TGTGCCAGCAGCTTAGGCGGGCTAGCGGTTGAGCAGTTCTTC. It encodes CASSLGGLAVEQFF. The rearrangement joins TRBV7-8 to TRBJ2-1; 7 bases match TRBD2. The CDR3 consists of 14 residues. Germline CDR1 SGHVS, CDR2 FQNEAQ. V shed 1 base, J shed 9 bases, and the junction held 6 bases outside the gene matches.

The rearrangement joins TRBV14 to TRBJ2-1, with D tentatively TRBD2 (6 bases). CDR3 length equals 16 residues. Trimming cost V 4 bases and J 3 bases, with 16 bases left between them. The germline V gene has CDR1 SGHDN and CDR2 FVKESK. The CDR3: CASSLGAGNYYNEQFF. Here the CDR3 DNA reads TGTGCCAGCAGCCTTGGGGCGGGAAACTACTACAATGAGCAGTTCTTC.

V and J are TRBV7-8 and TRBJ2-2, with 7 bases matching TRBD1. The germline CDR1 and CDR2 sequences are SGHVS and FQNEAQ. The CDR3 consists of 16 residues. V dropped 6 bases and J dropped 4; count of bases not matched to a gene: 11. The CDR3 loop reads CASSPRTGRSTGELFF. The CDR3 DNA reads TGTGCCAGCAGTCCGCGGACAGGCCGCAGCACCGGGGAGCTGTTTTTT.

This chain uses TRBV7-9 with TRBJ2-3, with D hard to call. CDR1 and CDR2 (germline): SEHNR, FQNEAQ (reference sequence). V was trimmed by 1 base and J by 11 bases, leaving 13 bases between them. The CDR3 loop spans 13 amino acids. CDR3 residues: CASSLGDLMGQYF. As DNA, the CDR3 is TGTGCCAGCAGCTTAGGCGACCTTATGGGGCAGTATTTT.

The gene calls are TRBV5-1 and TRBJ1-1; D uncertain. Per germline, CDR1 SGHRS and CDR2 YFSETQ. The CDR3 contains 14 residues. Deletions cut 4 bases from V and 5 bases from J, with 15 bases between. The CDR3 DNA reads TGCGCCAGCAGCGGCGCTGGGGTGGGGACTGAAGCTTTCTTT. This gives the protein CASSGAGVGTEAFF.

The CDR3 DNA is TGCGCCAGCAGCTTGGCCACTACAGGGAACTATGGCTACACCTTC. Amino acids: CASSLATTGNYGYTF. The chain joins TRBV5-1 to TRBJ1-2, with TRBD1 as a possible D gene (6 bases). Deletions cut 0 bases from V and 2 bases from J, with 11 bases between. Per germline, CDR1 SGHRS and CDR2 YFSETQ. This CDR3 spans 15 amino acids.

This clone showed up just once. The gene calls are TRBV5-5 and TRBJ2-5; D not resolved. The CDR3 is made up of 11 amino acids. CDR1 and CDR2 from the germline V gene are SGHKS and YYEKEE (reference sequence). V was trimmed by 2 bases and J by 4 bases, leaving 3 bases between them. The CDR3 region is CASSLRETQYF. The CDR3 region has the DNA TGTGCCAGCAGCTTAAGAGAGACCCAGTACTTC.

A word on this clone: The junction does not match germline at one end; this may be a read error. The chain recombines TRBV5-6 with TRBJ2-3, with D possibly called TRBD1 or TRBD2 (5 bases each). Germline-derived CDR1 and CDR2 are SGHDT and YYEEEE. The CDR3 loop spans 15 amino acids. The CDR3 is CASRLGPLTTDTQYF. In DNA, the CDR3 is TGTGCCAGCAGGTTGGGACCGCTAACCACAGATACGCAGTATTTT.

The genes are TRBV11-2 and TRBJ2-5; TRBD1 agrees at 8 bases. The CDR3 has 14 residues. Per the germline V gene, CDR1 is SGHAT and CDR2 is FQNNGV. The V segment lost 3 bases and the J segment 5 bases; nucleotides outside the gene matches: 5. Written as DNA, the CDR3 is TGTGCCAGCAGCTTGCAGGGGGCACGGGAGACCCAGTACTTC. Protein: CASSLQGARETQYF. Filled out from reference TRBV11-2 and TRBJ2-5, the complete variable domain reads EAGVAQSPRYKIIEKRQSVAFWCNPISGHATLYWYQQILGQGPKLLIQFQNNGVVDDSQLPKDRFSAERLKGVDSTLKIQPAKLEDSAVYLCASSLQGARETQYFGPGTRLLVL.

This clone was observed a single time. This rearrangement joins TRBV27 to TRBJ1-6; TRBD1 is a possible D gene (5 bases). With 6 bases removed from V and 7 bases from J, the gap between germline ends came to 16 bases. The length of the CDR3 is 15 residues. Germline CDR1 and CDR2: MNHEY and SMNVEV (reference sequence). The CDR3, as DNA: TGTGCCAGCAGCAGCACCGGGACCGCGAATTCACCCCTCCACTTT. Amino acids: CASSSTGTANSPLHF.

The chain links TRBV7-9 to TRBJ2-6, with unresolved D. The CDR3 contains 13 residues. Germline V gives CDR1 SEHNR, CDR2 FQNEAQ (reference sequence). Trimming shortened V by 3 bases and J by 4 bases, and 4 bases separated the two germline ends. CDR3 sequence (DNA): TGTGCCAGCAGCTTTCCCGGGGCCAACGTCCTGACTTTC. Translation gives CASSFPGANVLTF.

The chain couples TRBV6-6 to TRBJ1-6; tentative D call: TRBD1 (5 bases). The CDR3 runs to 14 residues. Germline V gene sequence: CDR1 MNHNY, CDR2 SVGAGI (reference sequence). Trimming pared 5 bases from V and 7 bases from J, leaving 12 bases between. The chain's CDR3 is CASSLGTENSPLHF. CDR3 bases: TGTGCCAGCAGTCTCGGGACGGAGAATTCACCCCTCCACTTT.

The chain combines TRBV11-2 with TRBJ2-5; TRBD2 is a possible D gene (6 bases). Germline CDR1 reads SGHAT; CDR2 reads FQNNGV. There are 13 residues in the CDR3. V lost 6 bases to trimming and J lost 5 bases, with 13 bases between them. CDR3 sequence (DNA): TGTGCCAGCAGGACTAGTTGGACGGAGACCCAGTACTTC. Translating it yields CASRTSWTETQYF.

The gene calls are TRBV11-2 and TRBJ2-1; TRBD2 matches 8 bases. With 7 bases clipped from V and 10 bases from J, the junction kept 6 bases outside the gene matches. Germline CDR1 and CDR2: SGHAT and FQNNGV. This CDR3 region has 12 residues. The CDR3 bases are TGTGCCAGCACGGGGGGGCTAGTGGAGCAGTTCTTC. Its translation is CASTGGLVEQFF.

This clone has just a few counts. CDR3 bases: TGTGCCAGCAGCTTAAGTAGCGGGGGTTACGCTGGGGAGCTGTTTTTT. Its protein product is CASSLSSGGYAGELFF. The rearrangement uses TRBV7-6 and TRBJ2-2, with 9 bases fitting TRBD2. The CDR3 is 16 amino acids. V was pared by 2 bases and J by 8 bases, with 9 bases of the junction left unmatched. Germline assignment: CDR1 SGHVS and CDR2 FNYEAQ.

The genes are TRBV29-1 and TRBJ2-3; weak D call: TRBD2 (7 bases). Germline V CDR1 and CDR2: SQVTM, ANQGSEA. Trimming pared 6 bases from V and 2 bases from J, leaving 15 bases between. This CDR3 is built from 14 residues. As DNA, the CDR3 is TGCAGCGTCGAGGGGGGGGCGCTCACAGATACGCAGTATTTT. It specifies CSVEGGALTDTQYF.

The CDR3: CASSQEQEALTRESTQYF. The CDR3 DNA sequence: TGTGCCAGCAGCCAAGAACAAGAGGCTTTAACGCGGGAGAGTACGCAGTATTTT. V is TRBV4-2 and J is TRBJ2-3, with 7 bases matching TRBD2. The V gene's germline CDR1 is LGHNA and CDR2 YNFKEQ. CDR3 length equals 18 residues. J lost 8 bases, V lost 0 bases, and 17 bases had no gene match.

The V gene is TRBV30, the J gene TRBJ2-5, with 10 bases that match TRBD2. J gave up 0 bases and V 4 bases, and 17 bases lay outside the gene matches. The CDR3 runs 19 residues. The V gene's germline CDR1 is GTSNPN and CDR2 SVGIG (reference sequence). CDR3 sequence (DNA): TGTGCCTGGACTCCTCTAGCGGGAGACGTTTTAAAGTACCAAGAGACCCAGTACTTC. This sequence encodes CAWTPLAGDVLKYQETQYF.

This chain connects TRBV4-1 to TRBJ2-3; D is uncertain. Between the trimmed V and J ends, which lost 0 bases and 2 bases, there was a span of 9 bases. From germline, CDR1 is MGHRA and CDR2 YSYEKL. This CDR3 spans 15 amino acids. The CDR3 loop is CASSQDEESTDTQYF. The CDR3 DNA reads TGCGCCAGCAGCCAAGATGAGGAGTCCACAGATACGCAGTATTTT.